This T cell receptor beta chain derives from a study of CD8 T cells in ankylosing spondylitis. Points from the study as a whole: A TCR beta motif made of several highly homologous variants seemed typical of ankylosing spondylitis blood.

TCRdb analysed the 5' RACE reads with MiXCR anew, one entry per CDR3 protein. The sample lists approximately 520,000 distinct CDR3 sequences, approximately 5% seen once, with approximately 3.5% in the top ten. The CDR3 sequence is 15 residues long. Germline trimming cut 6 bases from V and 4 bases from J; bases unmatched to any gene: 6. Germline V gene lookup returns CDR1 MNHNS and CDR2 SASEGT. This clonotype was seen repeatedly, ten times or more. Antigen: not known. The receptor was isolated from a male donor with ankylosing spondylitis. Sequencing was carried out using blood, either unsorted or a sorted T cell fraction (not recorded which). The chain links TRBV6-1 to TRBJ2-3; 11 bases fit TRBD2. Written as DNA, the CDR3 is TGTGCCAGCAGGGAAACTAGCGGGAGCGCAGATACGCAGTATTTT. This gives the protein CASRETSGSADTQYF.